Listed below are T cell receptor beta chains from one sample, sequenced in a study of blood T cells in healthy people across ages. TCRdb analysed the 5' RACE reads with MiXCR anew, one entry per CDR3 protein. Among 550,000 to 800,000 distinct CDR3 sequences, roughly 32% were seen once, and the ten largest hold 15% to 17%. The sequenced material came from blood. The receptors come from an elderly woman in good health. Both conserved end residues are part of each CDR3. The D gene is left open where the match is weak. Clone size, where shown, is once, few, many, or a class for clones that have expanded.

D gene: -; clone size: many; V gene: TRBV12-3/TRBV12-4; J gene: TRBJ2-3; CDR3 protein: CASSPTTSTDTQYF; CDR3 DNA: TGTGCCAGCAGTCCTACTACCTCCACAGATACGCAGTATTTT
D gene: -; clone size: many; V gene: TRBV7-9; J gene: TRBJ2-1; CDR3 protein: CASSKGGIYNEQFF; CDR3 DNA: TGTGCCAGCAGCAAGGGGGGGATCTACAATGAGCAGTTCTTC
D gene: TRBD1; clone size: -; V gene: TRBV6-6; J gene: TRBJ1-1; CDR3 protein: CASGWGQVAFF; CDR3 DNA: TGTGCCAGCGGGTGGGGACAGGTCGCTTTCTTT
D gene: -; clone size: few; V gene: TRBV2; J gene: TRBJ2-6; CDR3 protein: CADGSSGANVRTF; CDR3 DNA: TGTGCCGACGGGAGCTCTGGGGCCAACGTCCGGACTTTC
D gene: TRBD1; clone size: few; V gene: TRBV5-1; J gene: TRBJ2-3; CDR3 protein: CASGPTGVADTQYF; CDR3 DNA: TGCGCCAGCGGCCCGACAGGGGTCGCAGATACGCAGTATTTT
D gene: TRBD1; clone size: few; V gene: TRBV5-1; J gene: TRBJ1-1; CDR3 protein: CASSRTGVQSTEAFF; CDR3 DNA: TGCGCCAGCAGCCGGACAGGGGTCCAGAGCACTGAAGCTTTCTTT
D gene: TRBD2; clone size: -; V gene: TRBV6-2/TRBV6-3; J gene: TRBJ2-1; CDR3 protein: CASSMRTSGYNEQFF; CDR3 DNA: TGTGCCAGCAGTATGCGGACTAGCGGTTACAATGAGCAGTTCTTC
D gene: TRBD2; clone size: many; V gene: TRBV7-3; J gene: TRBJ2-3; CDR3 protein: CASSSSGTTDTQYF; CDR3 DNA: TGTGCCAGCAGCTCCTCCGGGACTACGGATACGCAGTATTTT
D gene: -; clone size: -; V gene: TRBV20-1; J gene: TRBJ1-5; CDR3 protein: CSARVQTHGNQPQHF; CDR3 DNA: TGCAGTGCTAGGGTGCAGACTCATGGCAATCAGCCCCAGCATTTT
D gene: TRBD2; clone size: many; V gene: TRBV14; J gene: TRBJ2-1; CDR3 protein: CASSLSDLAGSEQFF; CDR3 DNA: TGTGCCAGCAGCCTAAGTGATCTAGCGGGGAGCGAGCAGTTCTTC
D gene: TRBD2; clone size: many; V gene: TRBV5-1; J gene: TRBJ2-5; CDR3 protein: CASSLTGTSGQETQYF; CDR3 DNA: TGCGCCAGCAGCCTTACCGGGACTAGCGGCCAAGAGACCCAGTACTTC
D gene: -; clone size: -; V gene: TRBV30; J gene: TRBJ2-4; CDR3 protein: CARSVSAGGGTSLYF; CDR3 DNA: TGTGCCCGGAGTGTTTCGGCAGGGGGCGGGACTAGCCTGTACTTC
D gene: -; clone size: -; V gene: TRBV7-2; J gene: TRBJ2-5; CDR3 protein: CASSLVGGSQETQYF; CDR3 DNA: TGTGCCAGCAGCTTAGTGGGGGGCAGTCAAGAGACCCAGTACTTC
D gene: -; clone size: many; V gene: TRBV5-1; J gene: TRBJ2-5; CDR3 protein: CASSTTQSQETQYF; CDR3 DNA: TGCGCCAGCAGCACCACACAGTCCCAAGAGACCCAGTACTTC
D gene: -; clone size: many; V gene: TRBV5-1; J gene: TRBJ2-1; CDR3 protein: CASSLQPGINNEQFF; CDR3 DNA: TGCGCCAGCAGCTTACAACCGGGGATCAACAATGAGCAGTTCTTC
D gene: TRBD1; clone size: -; V gene: TRBV20-1; J gene: TRBJ1-5; CDR3 protein: CSAQGVRGDGNQPQHF; CDR3 DNA: TGCAGTGCTCAGGGGGTTAGGGGTGACGGCAATCAGCCCCAGCATTTT
D gene: -; clone size: -; V gene: TRBV2; J gene: TRBJ1-5; CDR3 protein: CASSEFGHNQPQHF; CDR3 DNA: TGTGCCAGCAGTGAATTCGGGCACAATCAGCCCCAGCATTTT
D gene: -; clone size: few; V gene: TRBV7-9; J gene: TRBJ2-3; CDR3 protein: CASSLGAKDTQYF; CDR3 DNA: TGTGCCAGCAGTCTGGGGGCCAAAGATACGCAGTATTTT
D gene: TRBD2; clone size: -; V gene: TRBV29-1; J gene: TRBJ2-2; CDR3 protein: CSVGGDSHTGELFF; CDR3 DNA: TGCAGCGTCGGGGGGGACTCCCACACCGGGGAGCTGTTTTTT
D gene: TRBD2; clone size: -; V gene: TRBV25-1; J gene: TRBJ2-3; CDR3 protein: CASSRRAGGQSDTRYF; CDR3 DNA: TGTGCCAGCAGTCGACGAGCGGGGGGGCAGTCAGATACGCGGTATTTT
D gene: -; clone size: -; V gene: TRBV7-9; J gene: TRBJ1-2; CDR3 protein: CASSLASPGLYGYTF; CDR3 DNA: TGTGCCAGCAGCTTAGCAAGTCCAGGCCTCTATGGCTACACCTTC
D gene: -; clone size: many; V gene: TRBV19; J gene: TRBJ2-5; CDR3 protein: CASSIGNREETQYF; CDR3 DNA: TGTGCCAGTAGTATAGGGAACAGGGAAGAGACCCAGTACTTC
D gene: TRBD2; clone size: many; V gene: TRBV3-1; J gene: TRBJ2-1; CDR3 protein: CASSSRRGVSYNEQFF; CDR3 DNA: TGTGCCAGCAGCAGCAGACGGGGGGTCTCCTACAATGAGCAGTTCTTC
D gene: TRBD2; clone size: few; V gene: TRBV20-1; J gene: TRBJ2-5; CDR3 protein: CSARVAGFQETQYF; CDR3 DNA: TGCAGTGCTAGAGTAGCGGGGTTCCAAGAGACCCAGTACTTC
D gene: -; clone size: -; V gene: TRBV6-1; J gene: TRBJ1-1; CDR3 protein: CASSDAFSTEAFF; CDR3 DNA: TGTGCCAGCAGTGACGCCTTTAGCACTGAAGCTTTCTTT
D gene: TRBD2; clone size: -; V gene: TRBV6-5; J gene: TRBJ2-6; CDR3 protein: CASSYPTGGSGANVLTF; CDR3 DNA: TGTGCCAGCAGTTACCCAACCGGGGGGTCTGGGGCCAACGTCCTGACTTTC
D gene: TRBD2; clone size: -; V gene: TRBV2; J gene: TRBJ2-1; CDR3 protein: CASSVGTSGNPQFF; CDR3 DNA: TGTGCCAGCAGTGTCGGGACTAGCGGGAACCCTCAGTTCTTC